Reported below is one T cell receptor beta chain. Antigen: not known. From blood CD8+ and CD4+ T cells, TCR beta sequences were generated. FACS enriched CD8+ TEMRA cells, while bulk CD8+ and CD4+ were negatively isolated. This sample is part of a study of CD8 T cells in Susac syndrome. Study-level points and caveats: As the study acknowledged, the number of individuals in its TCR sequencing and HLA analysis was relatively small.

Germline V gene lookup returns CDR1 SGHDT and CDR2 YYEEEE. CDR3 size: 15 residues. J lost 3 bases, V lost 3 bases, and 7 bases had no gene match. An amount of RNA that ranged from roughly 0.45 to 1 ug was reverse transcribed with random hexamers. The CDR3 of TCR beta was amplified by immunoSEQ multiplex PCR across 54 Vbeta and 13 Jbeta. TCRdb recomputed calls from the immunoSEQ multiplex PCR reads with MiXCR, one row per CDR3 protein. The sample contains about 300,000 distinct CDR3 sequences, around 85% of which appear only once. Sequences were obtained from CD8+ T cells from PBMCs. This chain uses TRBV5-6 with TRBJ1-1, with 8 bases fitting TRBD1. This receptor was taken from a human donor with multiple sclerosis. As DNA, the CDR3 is TGTGCCAGCAGCTGGCCCGGGACAGGTTACACTGAAGCTTTCTTT. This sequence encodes CASSWPGTGYTEAFF.